This TCR beta chain comes out of a study of neurological immune-mediated disorders. Every sequencing run returned over 170 million TCR-beta sequences, which were derived from 15-18 subjects. A single record per CDR3 protein comes from TCRdb applying MiXCR to the 5' RACE reads. This sample carries about 53,000 distinct CDR3 sequences, 9% to 10% of them seen once, and the ten largest clones take more than 1.5%. Trimming stripped 2 bases from V and 8 bases from J, with 12 bases between. This CDR3 spans 12 amino acids. Looked up from germline, CDR1 is GTSNPN and CDR2 is SVGIG (reference sequence). The table lists this clonotype with many counts. Time point here: longitudinal time-point 1 (baseline).

Material: PBMCs. The chain recombines TRBV30 with TRBJ1-2; D gene unclear. The source is a woman between 40 and 50 years old in good health. The DNA for the CDR3 is TGTGCCTGGAGTCCTTCGCCAGCGGGCTACACCTTC. This codes for CAWSPSPAGYTF.